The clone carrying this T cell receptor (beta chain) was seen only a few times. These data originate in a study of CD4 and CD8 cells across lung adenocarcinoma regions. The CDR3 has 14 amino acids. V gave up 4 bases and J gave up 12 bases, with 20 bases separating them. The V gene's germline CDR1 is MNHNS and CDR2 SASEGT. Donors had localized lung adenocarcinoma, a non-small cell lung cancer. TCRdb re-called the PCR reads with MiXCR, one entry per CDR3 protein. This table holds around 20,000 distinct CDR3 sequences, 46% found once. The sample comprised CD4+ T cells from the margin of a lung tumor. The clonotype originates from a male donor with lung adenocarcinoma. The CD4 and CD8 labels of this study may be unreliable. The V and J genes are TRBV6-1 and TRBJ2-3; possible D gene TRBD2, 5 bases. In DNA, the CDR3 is TGTGCCAGCAGTGTAACTAGAGGACCAGATATTCAGTATTTT. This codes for CASSVTRGPDIQYF.